This is a list of T cell receptor beta chains from one sample in a study of read filtering for tumor transcriptome and immune sequencing. MiXCR, applied by TCRdb to the reads, yields one record per CDR3 protein. The sample includes 30,000 to 40,000 distinct CDR3 sequences, about an eighth of them seen just once. The sample taken for sequencing was a population of CD138-negative cells sorted from bone marrow. The receptors stem from a donor over 35 with multiple myeloma. Each CDR3 is given without its conserved first and last residue. The order of the fields is J gene, D gene, V gene, CDR3 protein. A D gene is named only where the DNA matches it firmly.

J: TRBJ2-5; D: .; V: TRBV11-2; CDR3: ASSHGRLETQY
J: TRBJ1-1; D: .; V: TRBV6-2/TRBV6-3; CDR3: ASSYGGVGNAEAF
J: TRBJ2-3; D: TRBD1; V: TRBV29-1; CDR3: SGGTGGVTDTQY
J: TRBJ1-5; D: .; V: TRBV28; CDR3: ASRPVGYNQPQH
J: TRBJ2-3; D: .; V: TRBV27; CDR3: ASSLFGAADTQY
J: TRBJ2-5; D: .; V: TRBV7-2; CDR3: ASSLTAYQETQY
J: TRBJ1-1; D: .; V: TRBV6-5; CDR3: ASSAGGWTEAF
J: TRBJ2-1; D: .; V: TRBV4-1; CDR3: ASSLERGMEQF
J: TRBJ2-1; D: .; V: TRBV19; CDR3: ASSTSSYNEQF
J: TRBJ2-3; D: .; V: TRBV5-1; CDR3: ASSRETDTQY
J: TRBJ1-2; D: .; V: TRBV7-8; CDR3: ASSLGGYGYT
J: TRBJ1-1; D: .; V: TRBV11-2; CDR3: ASSLALSTEAF
J: TRBJ2-5; D: .; V: TRBV29-1; CDR3: SARQGGETQY
J: TRBJ1-3; D: TRBD1; V: TRBV5-1; CDR3: ASSPGGSSSGNTIY
J: TRBJ2-5; D: .; V: TRBV7-2; CDR3: ASSLDTRGETQY
J: TRBJ2-1; D: .; V: TRBV6-6; CDR3: ASSSSQVEQF
J: TRBJ1-1; D: .; V: TRBV28; CDR3: ASSLVKGEAF
J: TRBJ2-1; D: .; V: TRBV7-9; CDR3: ASSLGGEQF
J: TRBJ2-7; D: TRBD1; V: TRBV29-1; CDR3: SVEIRDRPHEQY
J: TRBJ1-2; D: TRBD1; V: TRBV28; CDR3: ASSRTGGYGYT
J: TRBJ2-3; D: .; V: TRBV12-3/TRBV12-4; CDR3: ASSRPWRDLYTSTDTQY
J: TRBJ2-3; D: .; V: TRBV7-2; CDR3: ASSQLRTDTQY
J: TRBJ2-7; D: .; V: TRBV7-2; CDR3: ASSFSGSYEQY
J: TRBJ2-1; D: TRBD2; V: TRBV10-3; CDR3: AISLSGTSNEQF
J: TRBJ2-3; D: .; V: TRBV20-1; CDR3: SASDASSTDTQY
J: TRBJ2-7; D: .; V: TRBV29-1; CDR3: SVALVSSAEQY
J: TRBJ2-2; D: .; V: TRBV24-1; CDR3: ATGVSTGELF
J: TRBJ1-5; D: .; V: TRBV7-9; CDR3: ASSLTSNQPQH
J: TRBJ2-5; D: .; V: TRBV18; CDR3: ASSRGSQETQY
J: TRBJ2-2; D: TRBD1; V: TRBV23-1; CDR3: ASSRRTGDPTGELF
J: TRBJ2-3; D: TRBD1; V: TRBV4-1; CDR3: ASSLRTGGVPDTQY
J: TRBJ2-3; D: .; V: TRBV20-1; CDR3: SAFPSGTDTQY
J: TRBJ2-7; D: .; V: TRBV11-1; CDR3: ASSLTGAEQY
J: TRBJ2-5; D: TRBD1; V: TRBV28; CDR3: ASSLGTGGWETQY
J: TRBJ2-5; D: TRBD2; V: TRBV5-1; CDR3: ASSLRLAGGETQY
J: TRBJ2-3; D: TRBD1; V: TRBV6-1; CDR3: ASREGTGTQY
J: TRBJ1-2; D: .; V: TRBV28; CDR3: ASSIPGNYGYT
J: TRBJ2-1; D: .; V: TRBV2; CDR3: ASSRDVSSYNEQF
J: TRBJ2-5; D: TRBD2; V: TRBV15; CDR3: ATSRLAEETQY
J: TRBJ2-3; D: .; V: TRBV4-2; CDR3: ASSRDIASTDTQY
J: TRBJ2-6; D: .; V: TRBV2; CDR3: ASKQGVGANVLT
J: TRBJ2-7; D: TRBD1; V: TRBV28; CDR3: ASSFVDRGLYEQY
J: TRBJ2-5; D: .; V: TRBV18; CDR3: ASSPPNMGEETQY
J: TRBJ2-3; D: TRBD1; V: TRBV6-1; CDR3: ASRGQLSTDTQY
J: TRBJ1-1; D: .; V: TRBV5-1; CDR3: ASSLLAGANTEAF
J: TRBJ2-7; D: TRBD1; V: TRBV7-9; CDR3: ASSPGTEREQY
J: TRBJ2-1; D: TRBD1; V: TRBV19; CDR3: ASIGQGASYNEQF
J: TRBJ2-3; D: .; V: TRBV29-1; CDR3: SVESSGTDTQY
J: TRBJ2-2; D: .; V: TRBV6-1; CDR3: ASTKPGETGELF
J: TRBJ2-5; D: .; V: TRBV5-1; CDR3: ASSWGETQY
J: TRBJ1-5; D: .; V: TRBV6-1; CDR3: ASVETRGPQH
J: TRBJ1-1; D: .; V: TRBV29-1; CDR3: SVKTAVTF
J: TRBJ1-2; D: TRBD1; V: TRBV7-3; CDR3: ASSLTAGGYGYT
J: TRBJ2-7; D: .; V: TRBV9; CDR3: ASSVAPGGQYEQY
J: TRBJ2-7; D: TRBD1; V: TRBV7-8; CDR3: ASSSYGTGLYEQY
J: TRBJ2-2; D: TRBD1; V: TRBV4-1; CDR3: ASSQDRTGWSGELF
J: TRBJ2-1; D: TRBD2; V: TRBV20-1; CDR3: SALAGANNEQF
J: TRBJ2-1; D: .; V: TRBV7-9; CDR3: ASSLSDGNEQF
J: TRBJ2-5; D: TRBD2; V: TRBV5-4; CDR3: ASSLDQRGGKTQY
J: TRBJ2-2; D: .; V: TRBV2; CDR3: ASKVGGHPGELF